The present TCR beta chain was sequenced within a study of T cell repertoires in cytomegalovirus infection. Study context: Matching HLA type and CMV infection were both indicated by public TCR beta signatures.

In regard to this clonotype: Its specificity is not known.

TCRdb recomputed calls from the reads with MiXCR, one row per CDR3 protein. The repertoire holds fewer than 850,000 distinct CDR3 sequences, with about 28% as singletons. After removal of 0 bases from V and 4 bases from J, the junction contained 7 bases not matched to a gene. This CDR3 contains 16 residues. The germline CDR1 and CDR2 sequences are SQVTM and ANQGSEA. The sequencing here drew on cultured CD8+ T cells from PBMCs, taken from culture after CMV antigen stimulation. The origin of this receptor is a human donor in good health (CMV status not recorded). Some clones in this sample may be carry-over from other donors' samples. The V and J genes are TRBV29-1 and TRBJ2-1; TRBD2 matches at 9 bases. CDR3 in amino acids: CSVEDPAGGGYNEQFF. The CDR3 bases are TGCAGCGTTGAAGATCCGGCGGGGGGGGGTTACAATGAGCAGTTCTTC.